This T cell receptor beta chain was obtained from a study of T cell responses to AZD1222 COVID-19 vaccine. Study observations and caveats: Spike regions recognized by vaccine-associated CD4 TCRs spanned the protein, led by 160-218 and 743-854. Repertoire sampling occurred only after the peak T cell response. Donors, mostly white British, included more females; clonal diversity was possibly underestimated.

To note about this clone: The antigen remains undetermined.

The protocol was immunoSEQ multiplex PCR, while the TCRdb copy is restricted to in-frame clones and leaves out a portion. This sample has roughly 250,000 clones; 90% to 95% occur once, and the top ten carry 0.55%. Sequences were derived from peripheral blood, sampled on day 0 of AZD1222 vaccination. The receptor comes from an adult in good health.

In DNA form, the CDR3 reads TGTGCCAGCAACAGGGGGCCGAATGAAAAACTGTTTTTT. Amino acids: CASNRGPNEKLFF. The chain is built from TRBV19 and TRBJ1-4; 9 bases fit TRBD1. Germline V gives CDR1 LNHDA, CDR2 SQIVND (reference sequence). The CDR3 is made up of 13 amino acids. Germline trimming cut 9 bases from V and 5 bases from J; bases unmatched to any gene: 4.